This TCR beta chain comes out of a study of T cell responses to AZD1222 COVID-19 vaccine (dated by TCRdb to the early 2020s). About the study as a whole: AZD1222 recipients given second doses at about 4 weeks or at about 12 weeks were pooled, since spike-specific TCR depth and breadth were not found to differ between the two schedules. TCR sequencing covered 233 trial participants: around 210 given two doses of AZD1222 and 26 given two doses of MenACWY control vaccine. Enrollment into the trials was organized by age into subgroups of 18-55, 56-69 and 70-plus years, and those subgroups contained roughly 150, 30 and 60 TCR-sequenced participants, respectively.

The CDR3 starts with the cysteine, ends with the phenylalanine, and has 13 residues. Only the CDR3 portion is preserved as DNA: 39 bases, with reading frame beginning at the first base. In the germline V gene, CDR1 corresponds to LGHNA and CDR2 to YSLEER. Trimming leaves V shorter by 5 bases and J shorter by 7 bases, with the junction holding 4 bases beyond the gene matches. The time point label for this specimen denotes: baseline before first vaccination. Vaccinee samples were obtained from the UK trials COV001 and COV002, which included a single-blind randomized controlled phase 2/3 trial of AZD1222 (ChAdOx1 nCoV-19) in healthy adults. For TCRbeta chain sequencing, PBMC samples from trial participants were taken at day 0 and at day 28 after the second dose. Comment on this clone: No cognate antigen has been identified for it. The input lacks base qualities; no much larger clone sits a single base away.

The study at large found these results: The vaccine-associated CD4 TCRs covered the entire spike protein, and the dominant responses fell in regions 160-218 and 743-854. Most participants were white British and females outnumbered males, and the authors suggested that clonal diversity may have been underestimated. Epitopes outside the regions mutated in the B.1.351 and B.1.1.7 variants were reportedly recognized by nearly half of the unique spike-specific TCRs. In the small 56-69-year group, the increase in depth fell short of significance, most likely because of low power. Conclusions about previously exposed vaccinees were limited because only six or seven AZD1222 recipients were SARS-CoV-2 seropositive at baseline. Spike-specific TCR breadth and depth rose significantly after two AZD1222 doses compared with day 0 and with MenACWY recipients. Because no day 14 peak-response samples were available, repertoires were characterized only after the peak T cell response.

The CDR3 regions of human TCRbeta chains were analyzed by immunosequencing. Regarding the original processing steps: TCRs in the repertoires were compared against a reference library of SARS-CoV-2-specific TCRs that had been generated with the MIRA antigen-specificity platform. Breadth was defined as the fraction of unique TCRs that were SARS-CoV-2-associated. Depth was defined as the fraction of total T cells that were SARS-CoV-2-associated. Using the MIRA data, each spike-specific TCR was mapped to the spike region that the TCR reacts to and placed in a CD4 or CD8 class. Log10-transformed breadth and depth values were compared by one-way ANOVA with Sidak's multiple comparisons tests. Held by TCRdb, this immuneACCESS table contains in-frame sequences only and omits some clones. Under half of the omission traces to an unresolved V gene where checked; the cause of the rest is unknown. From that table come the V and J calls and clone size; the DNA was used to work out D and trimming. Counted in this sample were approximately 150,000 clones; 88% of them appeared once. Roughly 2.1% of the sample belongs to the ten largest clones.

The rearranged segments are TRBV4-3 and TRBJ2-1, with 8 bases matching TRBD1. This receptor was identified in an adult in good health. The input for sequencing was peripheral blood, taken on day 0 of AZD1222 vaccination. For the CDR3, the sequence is CASSRTGMNEQFF. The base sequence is TGCGCCAGCAGCAGGACAGGGATGAATGAGCAGTTCTTC.